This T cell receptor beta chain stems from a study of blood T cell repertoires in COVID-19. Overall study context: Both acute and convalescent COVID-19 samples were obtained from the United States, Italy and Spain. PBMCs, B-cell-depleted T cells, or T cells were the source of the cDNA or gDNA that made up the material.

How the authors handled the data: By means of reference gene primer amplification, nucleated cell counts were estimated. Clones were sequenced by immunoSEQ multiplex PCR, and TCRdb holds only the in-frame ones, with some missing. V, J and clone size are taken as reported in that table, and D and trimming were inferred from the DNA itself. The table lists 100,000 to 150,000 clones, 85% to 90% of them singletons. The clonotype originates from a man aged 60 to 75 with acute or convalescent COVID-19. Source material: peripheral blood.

This CDR3 is CASSHGQSWGNEQFF. CDR3 coding DNA: TGTGCCAGCAGCCACGGACAGTCCTGGGGGAATGAGCAGTTCTTC. V gene TRBV27 combines with J gene TRBJ2-1; D is possibly TRBD1 (6 bases). The ends were cut back, 6 bases at V and 7 bases at J, with 19 bases in the middle. CDR1 and CDR2 from the germline V gene are MNHEY and SMNVEV (reference sequence). The CDR3 totals 15 residues.